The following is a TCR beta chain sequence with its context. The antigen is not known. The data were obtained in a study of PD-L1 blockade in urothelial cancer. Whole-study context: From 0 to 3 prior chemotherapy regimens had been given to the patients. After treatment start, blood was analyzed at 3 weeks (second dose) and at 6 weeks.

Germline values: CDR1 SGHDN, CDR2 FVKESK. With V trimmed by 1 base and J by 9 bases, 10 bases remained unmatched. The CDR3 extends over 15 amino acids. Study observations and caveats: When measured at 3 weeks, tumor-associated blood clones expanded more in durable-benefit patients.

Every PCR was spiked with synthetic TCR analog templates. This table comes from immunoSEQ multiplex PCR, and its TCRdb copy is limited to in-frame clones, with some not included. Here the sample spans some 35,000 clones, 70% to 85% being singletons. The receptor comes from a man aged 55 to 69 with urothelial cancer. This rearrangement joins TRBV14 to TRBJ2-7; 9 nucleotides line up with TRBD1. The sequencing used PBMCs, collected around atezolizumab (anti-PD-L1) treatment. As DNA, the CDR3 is TGTGCCAGCAGCCAAGGGGACAGGGTGACAGGGTGGCAGTACTTC. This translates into CASSQGDRVTGWQYF.